This T cell receptor beta chain was observed in a study of T cell changes during pregnancy in multiple sclerosis. In this sample, this clone turned up a few times. Assay used: immunoSEQ multiplex PCR; TCRdb lists only in-frame clones, some missing. The table lists 35,000 to 50,000 clones, about 85% of them singletons, with approximately 1% in the top ten. Per germline, CDR1 MRHNA and CDR2 SNTAGT. The CDR3 runs 14 residues. V gave up 4 bases and J gave up 3 bases, with 12 bases separating them. Material: CD4+ T cells from peripheral blood mononuclear cells, obtained after pregnancy. The V gene is TRBV6-4, the J gene TRBJ1-1; D call uncertain. The origin of this receptor is a female donor with multiple sclerosis, enrolled in a pregnancy study. Here the CDR3 reads CASSAPHRDTEAFF. CDR3 nucleotides: TGTGCCAGCAGTGCCCCCCATCGGGACACTGAAGCTTTCTTT.